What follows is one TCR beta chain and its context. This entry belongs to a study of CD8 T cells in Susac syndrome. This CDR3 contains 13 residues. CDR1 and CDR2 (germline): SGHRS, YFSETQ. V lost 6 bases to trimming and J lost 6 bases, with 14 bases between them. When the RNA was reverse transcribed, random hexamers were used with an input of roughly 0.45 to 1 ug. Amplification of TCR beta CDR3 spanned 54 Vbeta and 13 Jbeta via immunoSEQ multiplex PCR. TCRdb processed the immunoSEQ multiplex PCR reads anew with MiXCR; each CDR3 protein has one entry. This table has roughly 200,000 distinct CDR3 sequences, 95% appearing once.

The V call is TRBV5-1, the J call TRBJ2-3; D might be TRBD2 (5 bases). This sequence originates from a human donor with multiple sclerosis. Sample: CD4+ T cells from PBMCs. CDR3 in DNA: TGCGCCAGCACGCTACCCGGGGTGGATACGCAGTATTTT. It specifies CASTLPGVDTQYF.